The 24 T cell receptor beta chains presented below share a single source sample, sequenced in a study of neurological immune-mediated disorders. TCRdb passed the 5' RACE reads through MiXCR, listing each CDR3 protein once. The table shows 40,000 or so distinct CDR3 sequences, with around 3.1% occurring only once. Time point of the sample: longitudinal time-point 1 (baseline). Sequencing input: PBMCs. The receptors derive from a woman aged 60 to 75 with multiple sclerosis.

This clonotype was observed a single time. A read error is likely, as this CDR3 ends without the conserved phenylalanine or tryptophan. This chain links TRBV10-1 with TRBJ2-3, with D perhaps TRBD1 (6 bases). The V gene's germline CDR1 is WNHNN and CDR2 SYGVQD (reference sequence). Trimming left V 0 bases short and J 1 base short, with 14 bases between. This CDR3 contains 17 residues. The CDR3 is CASSESDFRGGTDTQYN. The DNA of the CDR3 is TGCGCCAGCAGTGAGTCGGACTTCAGGGGTGGCACAGATACGCAGTATAAT.

This clonotype has a count of ten or more. The chain joins TRBV5-6 to TRBJ2-3; D might be TRBD1 or TRBD2, each matching 5 bases. Per germline, CDR1 SGHDT and CDR2 YYEEEE. V was pared by 0 bases and J by 0 bases, with 8 bases between. The CDR3 is made up of 15 amino acids. The DNA of the CDR3 is TGTGCCAGCAGCTTGGCCGGGACGAGCACAGATACGCAGTATTTT. This encodes CASSLAGTSTDTQYF.

The table lists this clonotype with many counts. V is TRBV6-5 and J is TRBJ1-5, with 7 bases identical to TRBD1. The CDR3 has 15 residues. Losses at the gene ends were 2 bases for V and 2 bases for J; bases not matched to a gene: 3. Germline V gene sequence: CDR1 MNHEY, CDR2 SVGAGI. The CDR3 DNA is TGTGCCAGCAGTTACGACAGGGTTGGCAATCAGCCCCAGCATTTT. Encoded protein: CASSYDRVGNQPQHF.

This clonotype has only a few counts. The chain recombines TRBV12-3 or TRBV12-4 with TRBJ2-1, with 9 bases identical to TRBD1. With V trimmed by 3 bases and J by 12 bases, 3 bases remained unmatched. CDR3 length: 12 residues. The CDR3 DNA reads TGTGCCAGCAGTTTGACAGGGGGTAGGCAGTTCTTC. Amino acid sequence: CASSLTGGRQFF.

The sample holds many counts of this clonotype. The V and J genes are TRBV24-1 and TRBJ1-5; 11 bases are shared with TRBD1. CDR3 length: 17 amino acids. The V gene's germline CDR1 is KGHDR and CDR2 SFDVKD. J lost 2 bases, V lost 7 bases, and 9 bases had no gene match. The CDR3 reads CATRGRTGGAGNQPQHF. DNA for the CDR3: TGTGCCACCAGAGGTCGGACAGGGGGCGCCGGCAATCAGCCCCAGCATTTT.

This clonotype showed up many times. The rearrangement joins TRBV7-2 to TRBJ2-1; D not resolved. CDR1 is SGHTA, CDR2 FQGNSA, per germline. The CDR3 has 14 residues. Trimming stripped 1 base from V and 6 bases from J, with 10 bases between. The CDR3 DNA sequence: TGTGCCAGCAGCTTAGAGCTCAGCGCCAATGAGCAGTTCTTC. It codes for CASSLELSANEQFF.

This clonotype was seen ten or more times. The chain joins TRBV5-1 to TRBJ2-1; 8 bases match TRBD1. The CDR3 loop spans 16 amino acids. V lost 3 bases and J lost 5; bases outside the gene matches: 10. The germline V gene encodes CDR1 SGHRS and CDR2 YFSETQ. CDR3 region: CASSSDPGTGNNEQFF. The CDR3 nucleotides read TGCGCCAGCAGCTCCGATCCAGGGACAGGAAACAATGAGCAGTTCTTC.

This clonotype was counted many times. The genes are TRBV5-1 and TRBJ2-5, with 8 bases aligning to TRBD1. Germline assignment: CDR1 SGHRS and CDR2 YFSETQ. This CDR3 has 14 amino acids. The V and J ends lost 4 bases and 0 bases, in that order; junction bases with no gene match: 2. The CDR3 bases are TGCGCCAGCAGCGGGGACAGGTACCAAGAGACCCAGTACTTC. It codes for CASSGDRYQETQYF.

This clonotype came up many times. The V and J genes are TRBV10-3 and TRBJ2-3, with 7 bases fitting TRBD1. Trimming cost V 7 bases and J 3 bases; bases outside gene matches: 10. CDR3 length: 15 amino acids. CDR1 is ENHRY and CDR2 is SYGVKD in the germline V gene. CDR3 bases: TGTGCCATCAAGGGATCTACAGGGGCGACAGATACGCAGTATTTT. This gives the protein CAIKGSTGATDTQYF.

At least ten counts were recorded for this clonotype. The chain carries TRBV18 and TRBJ1-2; D gene uncertain. The CDR3 spans 14 residues. V lost 3 bases to trimming and J lost 4 bases, with 12 bases between them. Germline V CDR1 and CDR2: KGHSH, LQKENI. The CDR3 is CASSPASRGYGYTF. CDR3 in DNA: TGTGCCAGCTCACCTGCCAGTCGGGGCTATGGCTACACCTTC.

This clonotype has at least ten counts. This chain connects TRBV12-3 or TRBV12-4 to TRBJ1-1; no definite D call. CDR3 size: 16 residues. The ends were cut back, 0 bases at V and 0 bases at J, with 11 bases in the middle. The chain's CDR3 is CASSLAHGRMNTEAFF. The CDR3 coding sequence is TGTGCCAGCAGTTTAGCGCACGGACGTATGAACACTGAAGCTTTCTTT.

This chain links TRBV6-6 with TRBJ1-1; maybe TRBD1 (6 bases). The CDR3 loop spans 14 amino acids. The V gene's germline CDR1 is MNHNY and CDR2 SVGAGI (reference sequence). Trimming pared 5 bases from V and 1 base from J, leaving 11 bases between. The CDR3 sequence is CASSPRTENTEAFF. For the CDR3, the DNA is TGTGCCAGCAGTCCCCGGACAGAGAACACTGAAGCTTTCTTT.

This clonotype was recorded many times. The chain uses TRBV12-3 or TRBV12-4 and TRBJ1-5, with D perhaps TRBD1 (6 bases). The CDR3 consists of 14 residues. V was trimmed by 7 bases and J by 11 bases, leaving 21 bases between them. The CDR3 spells CASTPGGSPSAQHF. In nucleotides, the CDR3 is TGTGCCAGCACCCCTGGGGGCAGCCCCTCGGCCCAGCATTTT.

This clonotype was seen many times. The V gene is TRBV12-3 or TRBV12-4, the J gene TRBJ1-2, with 8 bases identical to TRBD1. The V segment lost 2 bases and the J segment 8 bases; nucleotides outside the gene matches: 10. This CDR3 spans 15 amino acids. The CDR3 DNA reads TGTGCCAGCAGTTTAAATGCCGGACAGGGCGGGGGCTACACCTTC. Protein: CASSLNAGQGGGYTF.

At least ten counts were recorded for this clonotype. The chain recombines TRBV20-1 with TRBJ2-7; D perhaps matches TRBD2 (5 bases). CDR1 is DFQATT and CDR2 is SNEGSKA in the germline V gene (reference sequence). V dropped 0 bases and J dropped 5 bases, with 17 bases sitting between them. This CDR3 contains 15 residues. The CDR3 sequence: CSARDRLPVRDEQYF. Written as DNA, the CDR3 is TGCAGTGCTAGAGATAGGCTCCCAGTGAGGGACGAGCAGTACTTC.

In its sample, this clonotype was seen many times. V usage is TRBV20-1 and J usage is TRBJ2-7; no definite D call. The CDR3 is made up of 12 amino acids. Trimming shortened V by 6 bases and J by 2 bases, and 11 bases separated the two germline ends. Germline-derived CDR1 and CDR2 are DFQATT and SNEGSKA (reference sequence). CDR3: CSATPEAYEQYF. The CDR3 DNA reads as TGCAGTGCAACCCCTGAGGCCTACGAGCAGTACTTC.

The rearrangement joins TRBV5-1 to TRBJ2-1; 8 nucleotides match TRBD2. With V trimmed by 4 bases and J by 9 bases, 3 bases remained unmatched. Per the germline V gene, CDR1 is SGHRS and CDR2 is YFSETQ. This CDR3 is built from 12 residues. The DNA for the CDR3 is TGCGCCAGCAGCCGGGAGGGCGGTGAGCAGTTCTTC. Protein sequence: CASSREGGEQFF.

This clonotype was observed at least ten times. V gene TRBV7-6 combines with J gene TRBJ2-7, with 13 bases lining up with TRBD2. Trimming cost V 6 bases and J 5 bases; bases outside gene matches: 7. The CDR3 length is 15 residues. CDR1 SGHVS and CDR2 FNYEAQ come from the germline V gene. CDR3: CASSLTSGGPNEQYF. CDR3 in DNA: TGTGCCAGCAGTTTGACTAGCGGGGGGCCTAACGAGCAGTACTTC. Drawing the rest from reference TRBV7-6 and TRBJ2-7, the complete variable domain is GAGVSQSPRYKVTKRGQDVALRCDPISGHVSLYWYRQALGQGPEFLTYFNYEAQQDKSGLPNDRFSAERPEGSISTLTIQRTEQRDSAMYRCASSLTSGGPNEQYFGPGTRLTVT.

This clonotype was found many times. The chain has TRBV5-1 and TRBJ1-4, with no clear D. The germline CDR1 and CDR2 sequences are SGHRS and YFSETQ. The V and J ends lost 3 bases and 5 bases respectively, with 8 bases between them. The CDR3 extends over 13 amino acids. CDR3 sequence reads: CASSYAGNEKLFF. The CDR3 nucleotides read TGCGCCAGCAGCTACGCAGGCAATGAAAAACTGTTTTTT.

The V and J genes are TRBV5-1 and TRBJ2-1, with D unclear. Germline lookup yields CDR1 SGHRS and CDR2 YFSETQ. The CDR3 extends over 15 amino acids. V was shortened by 0 bases and J by 6 bases, with 13 bases between the two germline ends. Written as DNA, the CDR3 is TGCGCCAGCAGCTTGGGACTTAACAAGTCCAATGAGCAGTTCTTC. It encodes CASSLGLNKSNEQFF.

This clonotype was counted many times. This chain joins TRBV29-1 and TRBJ1-6; possibly TRBD1 for D (6 bases). The CDR3 contains 15 residues. The germline CDR1 and CDR2 sequences are SQVTM and ANQGSEA. Deletions cut 6 bases from V and 6 bases from J, with 18 bases between. CDR3 in DNA: TGCAGCGTACAGACAGGCGGCTCTTCTAATTCACCCCTCCACTTT. It is translated as CSVQTGGSSNSPLHF. Based on the CDR3 plus reference TRBV29-1 and TRBJ1-6, the full variable domain is SAVISQKPSRDICQRGTSLTIQCQVDSQVTMMFWYRQQPGQSLTLIATANQGSEATYESGFVIDKFPISRPNLTFSTLTVSNMSPEDSSIYLCSVQTGGSSNSPLHFGNGTRLTVT.

This clonotype has ten or more counts. The J gene is TRBJ2-2, the V gene TRBV7-6, with 9 bases identical to TRBD1. The CDR3 has 15 residues. With V trimmed by 6 bases and J by 1 base, 3 bases remained unmatched. Germline CDR1 and CDR2: SGHVS and FNYEAQ. In nucleotides, the CDR3 is TGTGCCAGCAGTTCGACAGGGGGGAACACCGGGGAGCTGTTTTTT. Amino acids: CASSSTGGNTGELFF.

This clonotype showed up many times. The rearrangement uses TRBV20-1 and TRBJ2-1; TRBD1 matches at 9 bases. The V gene's germline CDR1 is DFQATT and CDR2 SNEGSKA (reference sequence). V lost 6 bases, J lost 9 bases, and 9 bases stayed unmatched. This CDR3 comprises 13 residues. The CDR3 bases are TGCAGTGCCGTCGGGACAGGGATAGTTGAGCAGTTCTTC. Translated: CSAVGTGIVEQFF.

This clonotype was seen only a few times. The rearrangement uses TRBV7-9 and TRBJ1-6; maybe TRBD1 (5 bases). V shed 1 base and J shed 7 bases, with 14 bases lying between them. Looked up from germline, CDR1 is SEHNR and CDR2 is FQNEAQ (reference sequence). The CDR3 has 16 residues. The CDR3 region is CASSLGEGTANSPLHF. CDR3 bases: TGTGCCAGCAGCTTAGGCGAGGGGACGGCCAATTCACCCCTCCACTTT.